This T cell receptor beta chain was retrieved from a study of T-cell memory formation after mild COVID-19. Study findings and constraints: Mostly located in CM and EM were contracting CD4+ clones, with contracting CD8+ clones located in EMRA.

CDR1 and CDR2 from the germline V gene are MNHEY and SVGEGT. CDR3 length: 14 amino acids. Trimming shortened V by 2 bases and J by 2 bases, and 9 bases separated the two germline ends. From the 5' RACE reads, TCRdb called clonotypes with MiXCR, one entry per CDR3 protein. The data show 300,000 to 350,000 distinct CDR3 sequences, 10% to 15% seen once. This clonotype was detected only a few times. Antigen unknown. What was sequenced was PBMCs or a T cell subset sorted from them (not recorded which). The chain couples TRBV6-2 or TRBV6-3 to TRBJ1-2; D is undetermined. The sequence was obtained from a man between 18 and 29 years old who had mild COVID-19 (a few samples of this study predate the infection). Cell type and time point are not known. The CDR3 spells CASSYGHLNYGYTF. CDR3 coding DNA: TGTGCCAGCAGTTACGGGCATTTAAACTATGGCTACACCTTC.